The text below deals with one TCR beta chain. No antigen is known for it. Base qualities are not recorded, but no much larger clone differs from it by a single base. Library preparation employed the immunoSEQ multiplex PCR assay. For the multiplex PCR, a mixture combining 60 forward primers for TCR Vbeta segments and 13 reverse primers for TCR Jbeta segments was used. A multiplex PCR assay on genomic DNA amplified the CDR3 region of rearranged TCR beta genes. Amplified TCR beta libraries were sequenced as 87-base-pair reads on the Illumina HiSeq System. Per the source publication's procedure: A later analysis tallied tens of millions of unique TCR beta chains across the approximately 670 repertoires, and about 10 million of those chains were shared by two or more donors. A nearest-neighbor algorithm error-corrected the raw reads and collapsed the reads into unique sequences, merging closely related sequences to remove PCR and sequencing errors. Alignment of CDR3 sequences to IMGT reference sequences was used to assign V, D and J gene segments. For a sequence to be retained, at least a six-nucleotide match to both a V gene segment and a J gene segment was required. A rearrangement counted as productive if the CDR3 had no stop codons and remained in frame with V and J, and every other rearrangement counted as non-productive. Following IMGT convention, CDR3 was defined as the stretch from the second conserved V-encoded cysteine up to the conserved J-encoded phenylalanine. Sequences without an unambiguous match to a single V gene segment were excluded from the earlier analysis of a few hundred of the donors. An earlier analysis of 450 to 650 of the donors called V segments functional above 56.7% productive rearrangements and segregating when the between-donor standard deviation exceeded 5%. A statistical classification framework was built for diagnosing cytomegalovirus status from the catalog of TCR beta chain sequences. In a later analysis, V and J genes were assigned by comparing TCR nucleotide sequences against IMGT/GENE-DB human TR gene sequences. In a later analysis, CDR3 sequences and most-parsimonious VDJ recombination scenarios were assigned using the TCRdist pipeline. In a later analysis, each TCR beta chain was defined by its CDR3 amino acid sequence together with its V-gene family, and reads lacking a unique V-gene family were excluded. To address suspected cross-contamination and a sequencing artifact, a later analysis removed over 500 highly shared, low-generation-probability nucleotide sequences. A later analysis calculated a clonal expansion index for each public chain from normalized within-repertoire ranks of inferred template counts. In a later analysis, generation probabilities were computed with a VDJ recombination model fitted to out-of-frame rearrangements, and the resulting probabilities were checked against IGoR. Hypergeometric tests were used in a later analysis to score TCR-TCR, TCR-HLA and TCR-CMV co-occurrence, with a repertoire-size bias correction applied to the TCR pairs. To estimate false discovery rates, a later analysis permuted the HLA or CMV assignments 20 times. In a later analysis, co-occurring TCRs were grouped using DBSCAN, and TCRdist sequence similarity was added for clustering within HLA-allele-positive subsets. Repertoires with fewer than 30,000 or more than 120,000 public chains were left out of co-occurrence clustering, as were five repertoires with anomalous nucleotide sharing. What TCRdb holds here is the immuneACCESS table cut down to in-frame rearrangements. Part of the clones is not present; checked against another copy, under half of the missing clones reflect an unresolved V gene, and the others are unexplained. That table supplies the V and J calls and clone size; D and trimming were determined from the DNA. This sample gives over 130,000 clones in total; 76% of them show up just once. Of the sample, 1.5% to 2% is held by the ten largest clones.

The source of the sample is a study of cytomegalovirus exposure and HLA in healthy donors (dated by TCRdb to about 2017). Study-wide context: In an earlier analysis of 587 of the donors, around 290 Gb of sequence data and approximately 120 million unique TCR beta sequences from approximately 180 million T cells were reported. An early release covering over 500 HLA-typed donors comprised approximately 300 gigabases of sequencing data and around 80 million unique TCR sequences. Among the roughly 400 genotyped donors, around 81% belonged to the genetic ancestry cluster associated with self-reported Caucasian donors. The study was designed to test whether signatures of past pathogen exposure could be identified by cataloging public T cell receptors. Using immunosequencing, the study profiled T cell repertoires from approximately 700 subjects and related those repertoires to cytomegalovirus serostatus. Along with the approximately 600-subject first cohort, a separate validation cohort of over 90 different subjects was used. High-throughput TCR immunosequencing, statistical association of individual TCRs with disease status, and machine learning were combined to predict cytomegalovirus infection status. In a later analysis, previously published TCR beta repertoires from hundreds of donors were re-analyzed and high-resolution HLA genotyping was added so that TCR occurrence patterns could be studied. The later analysis used no new phenotypic data to find candidate immune exposures, relying instead on TCR beta sequences and their occurrence across donors. An earlier analysis of several hundred of the donors used high-throughput TCR beta sequencing to judge whether each TCR beta V gene segment behaved as functional or pseudogenic. Donor age, sex, ethnicity and CMV serostatus were compiled alongside the repertoire data. A later genetic analysis used genome-wide SNP genotypes for about 60% of the roughly 700 donors, treating that subset as a discovery cohort. All discovery cohort repertoires had been generated using a single sequencing platform. HLA typing included class I and class II loci at four-digit resolution. Typing coverage differed by locus: A, B, C, DRB1 and DQB1 were typed in about 620-630 donors, DQA1 in 522, DPA1 in 600 to 610, and DPB1 in approximately 450. Five DR-DQ haplotypes were treated as single units for association and clustering because of strong linkage in the cohort. Among a few hundred genotyped donors of the cohort, an average of about 240,000 unique TCR beta nucleotide sequences were sequenced per donor, 15% to 20% of them non-productive.

Here is what the overall study found, with its caveats: In a later analysis, several top co-occurrence clusters were reported to appear linked to parvovirus B19, influenza, CMV and Epstein-Barr virus. Because HLA typing was unavailable for some donors at each locus, only the typed subset was used in association tests. Linkage disequilibrium might explain the correlated functional status among segregating V segments, but an unknown experimental factor could not be ruled out. Immune exposure information for the cohort was limited to CMV serostatus. Because the 87-base-pair reads could not distinguish some IMGT-functional V segments, including TRBV6-2 and TRBV6-3, those segments were excluded. In a later genetic analysis, fewer N-insertions in productive TCRs were reported among donors in an Asian-associated ancestry cluster than the roughly 700-donor mean. Approximately 18 rarely observed V segments, including chromosome 9 orphons, were excluded from the earlier analysis of almost 600 of the donors because counts were too low. A further reported finding was that TCR beta sequences accurately predicted the HLA-A and HLA-B alleles for most subjects in the first cohort. A total of about 180 TCR beta chains were listed by the study as associated with cytomegalovirus. A later genetic analysis associated a missense DCLRE1C variant with V-gene and J-gene trimming of TCR beta chains, and an independent cohort replicated the association. In an earlier analysis of over 550 of the donors, most TCR beta V segments were observed in productive rearrangements about 87% or about 30% of the time, broadly matching IMGT annotations. Most TCR sequences were observed very rarely across donors, whereas some public TCRs were present in many individuals. Most CMV-associated TCR beta chains appeared to be HLA-restricted in a later analysis, and the HLA associations seemed to be driven largely by CMV exposure. Compared with equally common non-associated chains, HLA-associated TCR beta chains in a later analysis were more clonally expanded and had lower generation probabilities. Three of the identified cytomegalovirus-associated TCR beta chains were confirmed in vitro to be specific for cytomegalovirus antigens. Assigning TCR associations to individual alleles was difficult when HLA alleles, especially DR and DQ, strongly co-occurred. In a later analysis, 16,951 TCR beta sequences were associated with specific HLA alleles at a false discovery rate of 0.05. In a later analysis, the rate of TCR association differed among HLA loci, with DRB1 alleles having the most associated TCRs and HLA-C alleles having the fewest. This cohort had only TCR beta chains sequenced, and the lack of alpha or paired-chain data limited which features could be detected. Roughly uniform sequencing depth across donors was assumed in presence/absence analyses, although this assumption may not hold. The authors suggested that the approach could potentially be extended to other disease states and immunological phenotypes. The classifier was reported to diagnose cytomegalovirus status with high specificity and sensitivity in both the original and validation cohorts. A group of highly shared sequence variants was considered likely to be a technical artifact of the sequencing pipeline.

Spanning cysteine to phenylalanine, the CDR3 consists of 14 amino acids. Of all the DNA, just the CDR3 is kept, 42 bases in frame from base 1. The V and J ends are trimmed by 0 bases and 3 bases, leaving 9 bases between them. The germline V gene gives CDR1 as LGHNA and CDR2 as YNFKEQ. In total, 500 to 700 healthy bone marrow donors made up the cohort. At the time of sampling, every cohort member was nominally healthy, though immune exposures that went unrecorded were likely present. The donor tested CMV seronegative and was one of the 352 seronegative cohort members. Every donor gave a peripheral blood sample, and the peripheral blood mononuclear cells from that sample were used for TCR beta sequencing. The Qiagen DNeasy Blood Extraction Kit was used to extract genomic DNA from the blood cell samples.

Sample: PBMCs. The chain joins TRBV4-2 to TRBJ2-7; TRBD1 is a weak D gene call, 5 bases matching. The receptor's source is a man aged 40-55 years in good health and CMV-seronegative. The CDR3 corresponds to CASSQDGQGYEQYF. The DNA is as follows: TGTGCCAGCAGCCAAGATGGGCAGGGCTACGAGCAGTACTTC.